This T cell receptor beta chain was found in a study of cytomegalovirus exposure and HLA in healthy donors. General study findings and limits: Analyzed later, association rates of TCRs varied across HLA loci, with DRB1 most and HLA-C fewest. Available immune exposure information was restricted to CMV serostatus only.

Germline loops: CDR1 SGHRS, CDR2 YFSETQ. The CDR3 length is 15 residues. For this clone: Its antigen is unknown.

In the PCR, 60 Vbeta and 13 Jbeta primers were used. The repertoire was sequenced with immunoSEQ multiplex PCR; TCRdb's copy has only in-frame clones and lacks some. Among about 65,000 clones listed, 60% to 80% were seen once. The specimen sequenced was PBMCs. This TCR was recovered from a girl between 10 and 17 years old in good health and CMV-seropositive. This chain uses TRBV5-1 with TRBJ2-5; TRBD2 is a possible D gene (6 bases). The J call may be wrong; the DNA end is better matched by TRBJ2-7. The CDR3 nucleotides are TGCGCCAGCAGCTTACCTACAGGAGGGCACAACGAGCAGTACTTC. As protein: CASSLPTGGHNEQYF.